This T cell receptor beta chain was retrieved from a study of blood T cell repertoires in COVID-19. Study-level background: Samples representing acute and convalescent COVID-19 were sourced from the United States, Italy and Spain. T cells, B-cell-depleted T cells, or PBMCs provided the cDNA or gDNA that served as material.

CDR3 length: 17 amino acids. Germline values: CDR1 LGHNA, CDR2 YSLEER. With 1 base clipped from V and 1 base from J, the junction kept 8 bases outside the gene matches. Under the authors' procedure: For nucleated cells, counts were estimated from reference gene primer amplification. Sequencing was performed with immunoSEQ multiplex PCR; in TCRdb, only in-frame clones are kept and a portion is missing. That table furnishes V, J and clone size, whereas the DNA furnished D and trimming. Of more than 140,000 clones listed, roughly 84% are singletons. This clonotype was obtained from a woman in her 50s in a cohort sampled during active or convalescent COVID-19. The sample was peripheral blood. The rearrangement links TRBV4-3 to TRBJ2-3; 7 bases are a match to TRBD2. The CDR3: CASSQGGPRERTDTQYF. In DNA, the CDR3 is TGCGCCAGCAGCCAAGGCGGACCGCGGGAGCGCACAGATACGCAGTATTTT.